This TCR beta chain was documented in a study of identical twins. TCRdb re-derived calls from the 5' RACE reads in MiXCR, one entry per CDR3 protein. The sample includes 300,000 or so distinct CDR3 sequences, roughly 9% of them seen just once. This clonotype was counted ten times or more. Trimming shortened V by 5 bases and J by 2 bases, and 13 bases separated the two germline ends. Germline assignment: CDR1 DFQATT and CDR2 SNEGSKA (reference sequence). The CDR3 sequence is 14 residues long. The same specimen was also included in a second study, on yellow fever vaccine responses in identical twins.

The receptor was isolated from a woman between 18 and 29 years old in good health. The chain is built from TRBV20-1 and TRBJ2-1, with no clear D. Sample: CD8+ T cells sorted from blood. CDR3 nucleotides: TGCAGTGCTGAGAAAGCGAACACCTACAATGAGCAGTTCTTC. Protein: CSAEKANTYNEQFF.